The 25 T cell receptor beta chains listed next were all sequenced from one sample in a study of cytomegalovirus exposure and HLA in healthy donors. The PCR was carried out with 60 Vbeta primers and 13 Jbeta primers. TCRdb keeps only in-frame clones here, not all; method: immunoSEQ multiplex PCR. The sample holds 70,000 to 85,000 clones. The sample consisted of PBMCs. The receptors come from a female donor in good health and CMV-seropositive.

This chain connects TRBV5-1 to TRBJ2-1; TRBD1 might be the D (7 bases). The CDR3 totals 16 residues. V lost 1 base to trimming and J lost 6 bases, with 17 bases between them. Germline V gene data show CDR1 as SGHRS and CDR2 as YFSETQ. The CDR3 region has the DNA TGCGCCAGCAGCTTGTTTCCGGCGGGGACAGCCAATGAGCAGTTCTTC. This translates into CASSLFPAGTANEQFF.

About this clone: The sample holds other DNA sequences that translate to the same CDR3. This chain uses TRBV29-1 with TRBJ1-3; 8 nucleotides line up with TRBD1. The CDR3 extends over 15 amino acids. Germline V gene sequence: CDR1 SQVTM, CDR2 ANQGSEA. After removal of 6 bases from V and 3 bases from J, the junction contained 10 bases not matched to a gene. DNA of the CDR3: TGCAGCGTGGTTACAGGGGGTCGAGGTGGAAACACCATATATTTT. Encoded protein: CSVVTGGRGGNTIYF.

The genes are TRBV18 and TRBJ1-6; 7 bases match TRBD1. The CDR3 has 20 amino acids. Per the germline V gene, CDR1 is KGHSH and CDR2 is LQKENI. V was clipped by 3 bases and J by 0 bases; unmatched bases: 14. This CDR3 is CASSPLEGGGQSSYNSPLHF. Here the CDR3 DNA reads TGTGCCAGCTCACCGTTGGAAGGGGGCGGGCAAAGCTCCTATAATTCACCCCTCCACTTT. Complete variable domain (other parts from reference TRBV18 and TRBJ1-6): NAGVMQNPRHLVRRRGQEARLRCSPMKGHSHVYWYRQLPEEGLKFMVYLQKENIIDESGMPKERFSAEFPKEGPSILRIQQVVRGDSAAYFCASSPLEGGGQSSYNSPLHFGNGTRLTVT.

The chain couples TRBV7-9 to TRBJ2-2; D is perhaps TRBD2 (5 bases). V lost 11 bases, J lost 6 bases, and 13 bases lay in between. The CDR3 length is 12 residues. Germline lookup yields CDR1 SEHNR and CDR2 FQNEAQ (reference sequence). Written as DNA, the CDR3 is TGTGCCGAAACTCGGGGTTCCGGGGAGCTGTTTTTT. Its protein is CAETRGSGELFF.

A word on this clone: The sample contains more than one DNA sequence encoding this CDR3. This chain connects TRBV13 to TRBJ1-1; weak D call: TRBD1 (5 bases). The V end lost 5 bases, the J end lost 6 bases, and 13 bases lay between the germline ends. The CDR3 sequence is 13 residues long. CDR1 PRHDT and CDR2 FYEKMQ come from the germline V gene (reference sequence). The CDR3 nucleotides read TGTGCCAGCAGCCAAAGAGGACAATCTGAAGCTTTCTTT. Protein: CASSQRGQSEAFF. Full variable domain (outside the CDR3, taken from reference TRBV13 and TRBJ1-1): AAGVIQSPRHLIKEKRETATLKCYPIPRHDTVYWYQQGPGQDPQFLISFYEKMQSDKGSIPDRFSAQQFSDYHSELNMSSLELGDSALYFCASSQRGQSEAFFGQGTRLTVV.

The chain links TRBV9 to TRBJ2-1; TRBD1 agrees at 7 bases. V shed 4 bases, J shed 4 bases, and the junction held 8 bases outside the gene matches. Germline CDR1 reads SGDLS; CDR2 reads YYNGEE. CDR3 length: 15 amino acids. CDR3 coding DNA: TGTGCCAGCAGCCCACGGGACAGCCTTTACAATGAGCAGTTCTTC. Amino acid sequence: CASSPRDSLYNEQFF.

V and J are TRBV4-2 and TRBJ2-7; D remains unclear. Looked up from germline, CDR1 is LGHNA and CDR2 is YNFKEQ. The CDR3 has 16 amino acids. The germline V and J ends were trimmed by 3 bases and 0 bases, with 15 bases remaining between them. DNA for the CDR3: TGTGCCAGCAGCCAGGAGACCCGGCTAAACTCCTACGAGCAGTACTTC. Its translation is CASSQETRLNSYEQYF.

V gene TRBV9 combines with J gene TRBJ2-1; 10 bases agree with TRBD1. CDR3 length equals 15 residues. Trimming took 3 bases from V and 7 from J; bases not matched to a gene: 7. CDR1 and CDR2 from the germline V gene are SGDLS and YYNGEE. In DNA, the CDR3 is TGTGCCAGCAGCGCCGGGACAGGGGTAGGGAATGAGCAGTTCTTC. Its translation: CASSAGTGVGNEQFF.

The chain uses TRBV28 and TRBJ2-3, with D possibly matching TRBD1 (6 bases). The length of the CDR3 is 14 residues. Trimming shortened V by 10 bases and J by 0 bases, and 14 bases separated the two germline ends. Germline CDR1 MDHEN, CDR2 SYDVKM. The CDR3 DNA is TGTGCCACCCGGAGAGGGGGAAGCACAGATACGCAGTATTTT. Protein: CATRRGGSTDTQYF.

The rearrangement joins TRBV28 to TRBJ2-3, with 13 bases identical to TRBD2. Germline CDR1 reads MDHEN; CDR2 reads SYDVKM. The CDR3 has 18 amino acids. Trimming took 5 bases from V and 2 from J; bases not matched to a gene: 10. CDR3 sequence: CASSGLAGAVGTTDTQYF. The CDR3 DNA follows: TGTGCCAGCAGTGGACTAGCGGGAGCGGTGGGTACCACAGATACGCAGTATTTT.

The CDR3 DNA is TGTGCCAGCTCAGCGATTCACAGGGATGCCGGGGCCAACGTCCTGACTTTC. It specifies CASSAIHRDAGANVLTF. The rearrangement uses TRBV18 and TRBJ2-6; perhaps TRBD1 as D (6 bases). Trimming took off 5 bases at V and 4 bases at J, with 18 bases between the two ends. There are 17 residues in the CDR3. Germline V lookup: CDR1 KGHSH, CDR2 LQKENI.

The chain is built from TRBV6-1 and TRBJ2-5; TRBD2 aligns across 9 bases. The J segment lost 4 bases and the V segment lost 0 bases, leaving 18 bases of the junction unmatched. Germline V lookup: CDR1 MNHNS, CDR2 SASEGT. The CDR3 sequence is 20 residues long. The CDR3 spells CASSEAKGGLKRGVVETQYF. The CDR3 bases are TGTGCCAGCAGTGAAGCGAAAGGGGGATTGAAGCGGGGGGTTGTAGAGACCCAGTACTTC.

The genes are TRBV28 and TRBJ2-1; the D gene is possibly TRBD1 (6 bases). This CDR3 contains 14 residues. Germline assignment: CDR1 MDHEN and CDR2 SYDVKM. V shed 10 bases and J shed 2 bases, with 15 bases lying between them. The CDR3 loop is CATLEQGPYNEQFF. The CDR3 coding sequence is TGTGCCACCCTCGAACAGGGTCCCTACAATGAGCAGTTCTTC. Full variable domain (outside the CDR3, taken from reference TRBV28 and TRBJ2-1): DVKVTQSSRYLVKRTGEKVFLECVQDMDHENMFWYRQDPGLGLRLIYFSYDVKMKEKGDIPEGYSVSREKKERFSLILESASTNQTSMYLCATLEQGPYNEQFFGPGTRLTVL.

The chain links TRBV27 to TRBJ2-3, with a tentative D call TRBD1 (5 bases). The CDR3 is made up of 13 amino acids. CDR1 and CDR2 from the germline V gene are MNHEY and SMNVEV (reference sequence). V lost 4 bases to trimming and J lost 2 bases, with 7 bases between them. The CDR3 region has the DNA TGTGCCAGCAGTTGGGGCTCCACAGATACGCAGTATTTT. Its translation: CASSWGSTDTQYF.

The V and J genes are TRBV5-1 and TRBJ2-5, with 7 bases that match TRBD1. There are 13 residues in the CDR3. V shed 5 bases and J 11 bases; nucleotides not matched to a gene: 12. Germline V gives CDR1 SGHRS, CDR2 YFSETQ. The CDR3 here is CASRQGSQGEQYF. DNA of the CDR3: TGCGCCAGCAGACAGGGCTCTCAGGGGGAGCAGTACTTC.

This chain links TRBV7-9 with TRBJ2-7, with TRBD1 matching 8 bases. CDR3 size: 14 residues. The V gene's germline CDR1 is SEHNR and CDR2 FQNEAQ (reference sequence). V was pared by 4 bases and J by 4 bases, with 6 bases of the junction left unmatched. CDR3 nucleotide sequence: TGTGCCAGCAGCTCGGACAGGGATCTATACGAGCAGTACTTC. Amino acid sequence: CASSSDRDLYEQYF. Based on the CDR3 plus reference TRBV7-9 and TRBJ2-7, the full variable domain is DTGVSQNPRHKITKRGQNVTFRCDPISEHNRLYWYRQTLGQGPEFLTYFQNEAQLEKSRLLSDRFSAERPKGSFSTLEIQRTEQGDSAMYLCASSSDRDLYEQYFGPGTRLTVT.

This chain uses TRBV2 with TRBJ2-2; D may be TRBD1 (6 bases). V lost 11 bases and J 0 bases, leaving 10 bases between the germline ends. This CDR3 contains 13 residues. The germline CDR1 and CDR2 sequences are SNHLY and FYNNEI. CDR3: CAGKGANTGELFF. In nucleotides, the CDR3 is TGTGCCGGAAAGGGGGCGAACACCGGGGAGCTGTTTTTT.

This rearrangement joins TRBV6-1 to TRBJ2-2; D may be TRBD1 or TRBD2 (6 bases each). Deletions cut 5 bases from V and 5 bases from J, with 15 bases between. CDR3 length: 15 amino acids. Per germline, CDR1 MNHNS and CDR2 SASEGT. Here the CDR3 DNA reads TGTGCCAGCAGTAAAGGGGGGAGGATGACCGGGGAGCTGTTTTTT. This gives the protein CASSKGGRMTGELFF.

The V gene is TRBV27, the J gene TRBJ1-2; a possible D gene is TRBD1 (6 bases). Trimming removed 2 bases at V and 0 bases at J, with 7 bases between. There are 14 residues in the CDR3. Germline assignment: CDR1 MNHEY and CDR2 SMNVEV (reference sequence). The CDR3 region has the DNA TGTGCCAGCAGTTTAACAGGGACTAACTATGGCTACACCTTC. Its translation is CASSLTGTNYGYTF.

The rearrangement joins TRBV12-5 to TRBJ2-1, with 8 bases lining up with TRBD2. Germline V gene lookup returns CDR1 LGHNT and CDR2 FRNRAP. CDR3 length equals 14 residues. V was pared by 5 bases and J by 3 bases, with 3 bases of the junction left unmatched. The CDR3 loop is CASGTSGNYNEQFF. The CDR3 DNA reads TGTGCTAGTGGTACTAGCGGAAACTACAATGAGCAGTTCTTC. The full variable domain, with the rest looked up from reference TRBV12-5 and TRBJ2-1, is DARVTQTPRHKVTEMGQEVTMRCQPILGHNTVFWYRQTMMQGLELLAYFRNRAPLDDSGMPKDRFSAEMPDATLATLKIQPSEPRDSAVYFCASGTSGNYNEQFFGPGTRLTVL.

This rearrangement joins TRBV27 to TRBJ1-6, with D unresolved. Germline CDR1 MNHEY, CDR2 SMNVEV (reference sequence). V shed 3 bases and J shed 0 bases, with 9 bases lying between them. This CDR3 has 16 amino acids. This CDR3 reads CASSFEASSYNSPLHF. In DNA, the CDR3 is TGTGCCAGCAGTTTTGAGGCGAGCTCCTATAATTCACCCCTCCACTTT.

The rearrangement links TRBV7-2 to TRBJ2-7; D might be TRBD2 (5 bases). V was clipped by 5 bases and J by 4 bases, with 18 bases between them. The CDR3 is made up of 15 amino acids. In germline, CDR1 is SGHTA, CDR2 FQGNSA. DNA of the CDR3: TGTGCCAGCAGCCCCTCTAGCTTAGGTTCTTACGAGCAGTACTTC. This encodes CASSPSSLGSYEQYF.

The chain carries TRBV15 and TRBJ2-2; 8 bases are a match to TRBD1. The V and J ends lost 3 bases and 1 base, in that order; junction bases with no gene match: 4. The CDR3 consists of 16 residues. Germline values: CDR1 LNHNV, CDR2 YYDKDF (reference sequence). The CDR3 is CATSRNDRGNTGELFF. CDR3 DNA: TGTGCCACCAGCAGGAATGACAGGGGGAACACCGGGGAGCTGTTTTTT.

The chain has TRBV18 and TRBJ2-1, with 12 bases fitting TRBD2. The CDR3 loop spans 17 amino acids. CDR1 is KGHSH, CDR2 LQKENI, per germline. The V and J ends lost 1 base and 1 base, in that order; junction bases with no gene match: 2. The CDR3 DNA is TGTGCCAGCTCACCACAAGGGACTAGCGGGTCCTACAATGAGCAGTTCTTC. It codes for CASSPQGTSGSYNEQFF.

The chain joins TRBV9 to TRBJ1-1; maybe TRBD1 (6 bases). This CDR3 region has 15 residues. V was trimmed by 2 bases and J by 2 bases, leaving 13 bases between them. Germline V gene lookup returns CDR1 SGDLS and CDR2 YYNGEE. CDR3 residues: CASSVHYRANTEAFF. In DNA form, the CDR3 reads TGTGCCAGCAGCGTCCACTACAGGGCCAACACTGAAGCTTTCTTT.